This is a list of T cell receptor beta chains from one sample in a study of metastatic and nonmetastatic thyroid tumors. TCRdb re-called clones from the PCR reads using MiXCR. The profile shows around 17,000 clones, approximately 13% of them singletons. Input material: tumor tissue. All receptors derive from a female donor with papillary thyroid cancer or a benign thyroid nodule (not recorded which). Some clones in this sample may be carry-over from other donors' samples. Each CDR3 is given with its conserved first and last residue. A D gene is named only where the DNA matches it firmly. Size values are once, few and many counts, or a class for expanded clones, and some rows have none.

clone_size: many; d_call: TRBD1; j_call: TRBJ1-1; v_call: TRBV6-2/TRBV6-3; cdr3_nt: TGTGCCAGCAGGGGACAGGGGGCGGCGAACACTGAAGCTTTCTTT; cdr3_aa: CASRGQGAANTEAFF
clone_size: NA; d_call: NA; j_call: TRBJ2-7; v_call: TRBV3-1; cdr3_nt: TGTGCCAGCAGCCCCGGACGAGCCTACGAGCAGTACTTC; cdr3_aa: CASSPGRAYEQYF
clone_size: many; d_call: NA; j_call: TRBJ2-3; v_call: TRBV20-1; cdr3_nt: TGCAGTGCTAGAGAGGGGGCGAGAGATACGCAGTATTTT; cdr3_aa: CSAREGARDTQYF
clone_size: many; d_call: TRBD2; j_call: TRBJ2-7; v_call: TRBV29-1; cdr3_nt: TGCAGCGTCTGGGGGCTAGCGGGAGGAGAGCAGTACTTC; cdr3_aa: CSVWGLAGGEQYF
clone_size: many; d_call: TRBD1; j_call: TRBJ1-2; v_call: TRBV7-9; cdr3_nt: TGTGCCAGCAGCATGACAGGGCTAGAAGGCTACACCTTC; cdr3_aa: CASSMTGLEGYTF
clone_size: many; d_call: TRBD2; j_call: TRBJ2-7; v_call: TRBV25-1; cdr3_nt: TGTGCCAGCCCCTGGACTAGCGGCCCCTACGAGCAGTACTTC; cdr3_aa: CASPWTSGPYEQYF
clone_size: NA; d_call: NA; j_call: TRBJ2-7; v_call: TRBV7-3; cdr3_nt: TGTGCCAGCAGCTTAGGAGGTCAGGAATCCTACGAGCAGTACTTC; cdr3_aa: CASSLGGQESYEQYF
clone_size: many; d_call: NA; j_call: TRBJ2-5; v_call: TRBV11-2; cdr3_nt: TGTGCCAGCAGCTTAGACGAGCCGGCCCAGTACTTC; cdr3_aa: CASSLDEPAQYF
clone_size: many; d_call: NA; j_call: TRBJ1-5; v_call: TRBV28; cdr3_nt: TGTGCCAGCAGTTTAGTCAGGGCGGCCAATCAGCCCCAGCATTTT; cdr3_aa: CASSLVRAANQPQHF
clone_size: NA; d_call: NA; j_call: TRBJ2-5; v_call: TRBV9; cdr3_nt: TGTGCCAGCAGCGTAGCTCCGGGCAGGGAGCGAGAGACCCAGTACTTC; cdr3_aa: CASSVAPGRERETQYF
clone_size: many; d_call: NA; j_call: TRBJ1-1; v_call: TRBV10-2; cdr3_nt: TGCGCCAGCAGTGACTGGGGGCTCTTGCCTGAAGCTTTCTTT; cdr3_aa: CASSDWGLLPEAFF
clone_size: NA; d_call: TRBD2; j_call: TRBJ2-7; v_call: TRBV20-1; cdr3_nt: TGCAGTGCTAGCGGGGGGGGTGGAAGAAGCTCCTACGAGCAGTACTTC; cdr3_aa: CSASGGGGRSSYEQYF
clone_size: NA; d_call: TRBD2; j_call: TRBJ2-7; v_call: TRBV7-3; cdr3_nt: TGTGCCAGCAGCTTATTTGGGACTAGCAGCTACGAGCAGTACTTC; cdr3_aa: CASSLFGTSSYEQYF
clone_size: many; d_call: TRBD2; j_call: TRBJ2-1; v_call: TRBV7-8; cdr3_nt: TGTGCCAGCAGCTTAGCCCCCAAGGCTAGCGGGAGGGACTTCTACAATGAGCAGTTCTTC; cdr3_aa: CASSLAPKASGRDFYNEQFF
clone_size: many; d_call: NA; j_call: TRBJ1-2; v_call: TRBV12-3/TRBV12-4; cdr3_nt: TGTGCCAGCAGGTACGGTGAGGGCTACACCTTC; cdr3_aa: CASRYGEGYTF
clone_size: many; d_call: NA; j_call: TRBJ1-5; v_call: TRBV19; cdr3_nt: TGTGCCAGTAGTCTCAACGGCATTAGCAATCAGCCCCAGCATTTT; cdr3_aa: CASSLNGISNQPQHF
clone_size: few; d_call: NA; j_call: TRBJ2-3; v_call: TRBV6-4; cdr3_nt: TGTGCCAGCAGTTCCGGGACGAAGACAGATACGCAGTATTTT; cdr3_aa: CASSSGTKTDTQYF
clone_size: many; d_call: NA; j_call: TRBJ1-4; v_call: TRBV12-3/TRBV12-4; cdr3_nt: TGTGCCAGCAGTTTATGGGGTAATAATGAAAAACTGTTTTTT; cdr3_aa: CASSLWGNNEKLFF
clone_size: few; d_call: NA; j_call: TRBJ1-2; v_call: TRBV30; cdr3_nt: TGTGCCTGGAGTGTAGGGCAGGGCGGCTATGGCTACACCTTC; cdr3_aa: CAWSVGQGGYGYTF
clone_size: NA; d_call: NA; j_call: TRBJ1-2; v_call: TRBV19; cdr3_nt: TGTGCCAGTAGTATATTAGACAGGCTAGGGGGCTACACCTTC; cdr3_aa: CASSILDRLGGYTF
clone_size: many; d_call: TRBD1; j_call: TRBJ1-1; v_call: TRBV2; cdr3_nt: TGTGCCAGCAGTGGGGGACAGATCGACACTGAAGCTTTCTTT; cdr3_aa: CASSGGQIDTEAFF
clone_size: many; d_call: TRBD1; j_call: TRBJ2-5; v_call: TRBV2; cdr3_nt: TGTGCCAGCAGACCGGGACAGGTAACACAAGAGACCCAGTACTTC; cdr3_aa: CASRPGQVTQETQYF
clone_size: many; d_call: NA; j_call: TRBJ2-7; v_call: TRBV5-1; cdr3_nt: TGCGCCAGCAGCACCGACCCCCAGGCGGAGCAGTACTTC; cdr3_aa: CASSTDPQAEQYF
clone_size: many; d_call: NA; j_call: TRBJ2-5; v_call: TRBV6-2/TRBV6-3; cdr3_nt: TGTGCCAGCAGTTACCAGGACCTACAAGAGACCCAGTACTTC; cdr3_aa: CASSYQDLQETQYF
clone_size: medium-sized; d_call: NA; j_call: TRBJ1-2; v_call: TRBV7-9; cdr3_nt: TGTGCCAGCAGCCGGGGCACAGGTTCTAACTATGGCTACACCTTC; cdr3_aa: CASSRGTGSNYGYTF
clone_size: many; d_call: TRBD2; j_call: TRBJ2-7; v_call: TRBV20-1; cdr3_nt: TGCAGTGCTAGAGGGACTAGCGGGAGCTCCTACGAGCAGTACTTC; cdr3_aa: CSARGTSGSSYEQYF
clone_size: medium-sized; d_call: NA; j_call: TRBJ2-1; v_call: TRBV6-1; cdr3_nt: TGTGCCATTTCTCAGGGGGGATCATACAATGAGCAGTTCTTC; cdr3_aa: CAISQGGSYNEQFF
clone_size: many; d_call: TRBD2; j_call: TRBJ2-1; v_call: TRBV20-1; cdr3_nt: TGCAGTGCCGAGGCGGGAGAAAGTGAGCAGTTCTTC; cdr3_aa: CSAEAGESEQFF
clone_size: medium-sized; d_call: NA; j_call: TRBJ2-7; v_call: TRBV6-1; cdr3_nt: TGTGCCAGCACGGAGGCCCGCTACGAGCAGTACTTC; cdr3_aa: CASTEARYEQYF
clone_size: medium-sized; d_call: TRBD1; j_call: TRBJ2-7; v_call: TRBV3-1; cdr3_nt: TGTGCCAGCAGCCTGGGACAGCGAGCCTACGAGCAGTACTTC; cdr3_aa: CASSLGQRAYEQYF
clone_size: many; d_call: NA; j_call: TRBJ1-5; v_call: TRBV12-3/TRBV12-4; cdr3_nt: TGTGCCAGCAGACTCGATAATCAGCCCCAGCACTTT; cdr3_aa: CASRLDNQPQHF
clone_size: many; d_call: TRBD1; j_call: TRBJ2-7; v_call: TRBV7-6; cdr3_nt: TGTGCCAGCAGCCCGGGACAGGGGGTCACGTACGAGCAGTACTTC; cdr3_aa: CASSPGQGVTYEQYF
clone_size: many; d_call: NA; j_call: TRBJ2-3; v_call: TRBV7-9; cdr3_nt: TGTGCCAGCAGCCCTAGAACAGATACGCAGTATTTT; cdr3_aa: CASSPRTDTQYF
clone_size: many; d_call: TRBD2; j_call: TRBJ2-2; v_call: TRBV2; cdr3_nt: TGTGCCAGTAACCTAGCGGGTACCACCGGGGAGCTGTTTTTT; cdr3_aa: CASNLAGTTGELFF
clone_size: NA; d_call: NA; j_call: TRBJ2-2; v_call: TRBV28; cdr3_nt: TGTGCCAGCAGTTTGGCCGGGGAGCTGTTTTTT; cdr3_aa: CASSLAGELFF
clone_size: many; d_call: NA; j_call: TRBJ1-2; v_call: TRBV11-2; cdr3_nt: TGTGCCAGCAGCTTAGGACCGGACTATGGCTACACCTTC; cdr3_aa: CASSLGPDYGYTF
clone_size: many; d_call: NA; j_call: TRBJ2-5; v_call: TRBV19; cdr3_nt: TGTGCCAGTAGGCCGCACAGTTTAGCCTTGGAGACCCAGTACTTC; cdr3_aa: CASRPHSLALETQYF
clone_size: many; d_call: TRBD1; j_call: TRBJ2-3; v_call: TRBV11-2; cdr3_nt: TGTGCCAGCAGCCGTAAATCGGGACAGGGTGATACGCAGTATTTT; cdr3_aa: CASSRKSGQGDTQYF
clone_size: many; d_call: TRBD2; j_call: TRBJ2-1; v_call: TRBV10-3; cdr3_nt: TGTGCCATCAGTGATGCACTAGCGGGGCCCGGGCAGTTCTTC; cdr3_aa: CAISDALAGPGQFF
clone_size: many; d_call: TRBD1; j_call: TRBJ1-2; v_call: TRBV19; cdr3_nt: TGTGCCAGTAGTAGACAGGGTAGAGGCTATGGCTACACCTTC; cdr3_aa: CASSRQGRGYGYTF
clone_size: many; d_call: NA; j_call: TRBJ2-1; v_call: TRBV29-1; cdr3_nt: TGCAGCGTTGAGCCGGACAATGAGCAGTTCTTC; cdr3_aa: CSVEPDNEQFF
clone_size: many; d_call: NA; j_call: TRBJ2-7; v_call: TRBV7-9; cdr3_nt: TGTGCCAGCAGCGGTAGCGGATGGGCGGGCGAGCAGTACTTC; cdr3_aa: CASSGSGWAGEQYF
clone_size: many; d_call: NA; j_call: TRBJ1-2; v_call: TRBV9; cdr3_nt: TGTGCCAGCAGCGCACCACGCATTGGGGCGCGTGGCTACACCTTC; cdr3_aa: CASSAPRIGARGYTF
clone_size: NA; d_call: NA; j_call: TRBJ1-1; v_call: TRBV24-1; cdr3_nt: TGCGCCACCGGTGATACAGCTACTTCGAAGGGGAACACTGAAGCTTTCTTT; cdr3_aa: CATGDTATSKGNTEAFF
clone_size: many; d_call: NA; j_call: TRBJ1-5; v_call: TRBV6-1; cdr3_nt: TGTGCCAGCAGTGAAACATCACTTCAGCCCCAGCATTTT; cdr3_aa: CASSETSLQPQHF